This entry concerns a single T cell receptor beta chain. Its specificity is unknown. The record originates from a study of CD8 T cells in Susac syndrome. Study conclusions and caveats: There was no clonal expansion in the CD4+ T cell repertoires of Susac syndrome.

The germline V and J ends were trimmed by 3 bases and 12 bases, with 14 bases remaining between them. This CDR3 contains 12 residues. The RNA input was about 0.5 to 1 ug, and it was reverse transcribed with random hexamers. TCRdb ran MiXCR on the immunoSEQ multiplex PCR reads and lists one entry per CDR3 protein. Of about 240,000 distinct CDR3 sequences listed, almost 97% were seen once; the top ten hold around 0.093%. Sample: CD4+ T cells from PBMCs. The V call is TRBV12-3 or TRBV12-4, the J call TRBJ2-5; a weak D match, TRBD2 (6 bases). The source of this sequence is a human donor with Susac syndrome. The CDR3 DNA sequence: TGTGCCAGCAGTTTTAATTCGGGGGAGGAGTACTTC. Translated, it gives CASSFNSGEEYF.